This record looks at one TCR beta chain sequence and its context. Antigen specificity is unknown. This sample was included in a study of shared clonotypes between healthy human individuals. Findings and limits, study-wide: Rarefaction analysis demonstrated incomplete sorted-subset sequencing notwithstanding large depth.

CDR1 and CDR2 (germline): SGHKS, YYEKEE (reference sequence). Between the trimmed V and J ends, which lost 2 bases and 3 bases, there was a span of 18 bases. The CDR3 runs to 16 residues. TCRdb keeps only in-frame clones here, not all; method: immunoSEQ multiplex PCR. The repertoire holds millions of clones, with roughly 95% as singletons. Naive CD8 cells comprised CD45RO-negative, CCR7-positively selected cells, excluding terminally differentiated effector memory CD45RA+ cells. Healthy HIV-negative adults with no recent acute infections or vaccinations were recruited as donors. V is TRBV5-5 and J is TRBJ2-7; TRBD2 is a possible D gene (5 bases). The receptor was isolated from a man between 18 and 35 years old in good health. Sequenced input: naive CD8+ T cells sorted from blood. This chain's CDR3 is CASSLPEGLSNYEQYF. The CDR3 bases are TGTGCCAGCAGCTTACCTGAGGGCCTGTCCAACTACGAGCAGTACTTC.